This T cell receptor beta chain was observed in a study of blood T cell repertoires in COVID-19. From germline, CDR1 is MNHEY and CDR2 SVGAGI. Unmatched junction bases numbered 3, after V lost 4 bases and J lost 2 bases. CDR3 length: 14 residues. Profiling relied on immunoSEQ multiplex PCR, and the TCRdb table lists in-frame clones only, not all of them. The sample includes about 58,000 clones, 65% to 90% seen only once; the top ten take roughly a tenth. Input material: peripheral blood. The gene calls are TRBV6-5 and TRBJ2-3, with 7 bases matching TRBD2. The source of this sequence is a man in his fifties with COVID-19, enrolled during active disease. The CDR3 coding sequence is TGTGCCAGCAGTTCTAGCGGATACACAGATACGCAGTATTTT. It is translated as CASSSSGYTDTQYF.